This T cell receptor beta chain was identified in a study of T-cell memory formation after mild COVID-19. This clonotype was counted between two and nine times. A single record per CDR3 protein comes from TCRdb applying MiXCR to the 5' RACE reads. The sample includes more than 250,000 distinct CDR3 sequences, 15% to 20% seen only once; the top ten take around 23%. There are 16 residues in the CDR3. From germline, CDR1 is MDHEN and CDR2 SYDVKM. J gave up 5 bases and V 8 bases, and 14 bases lay outside the gene matches. The rearrangement joins TRBV28 to TRBJ2-3; TRBD1 matches 9 bases. The TCR originated in a man aged 18-30 years who had mild COVID-19 (a few samples of this study predate the infection). Cell type and time point are not known. Sequencing was carried out using PBMCs or a T cell subset sorted from them (not recorded which). In DNA form, the CDR3 reads TGTGCCAGCGTAAACCCCGGACAGGGGACCCAAGATACGCAGTATTTT. This gives the protein CASVNPGQGTQDTQYF.